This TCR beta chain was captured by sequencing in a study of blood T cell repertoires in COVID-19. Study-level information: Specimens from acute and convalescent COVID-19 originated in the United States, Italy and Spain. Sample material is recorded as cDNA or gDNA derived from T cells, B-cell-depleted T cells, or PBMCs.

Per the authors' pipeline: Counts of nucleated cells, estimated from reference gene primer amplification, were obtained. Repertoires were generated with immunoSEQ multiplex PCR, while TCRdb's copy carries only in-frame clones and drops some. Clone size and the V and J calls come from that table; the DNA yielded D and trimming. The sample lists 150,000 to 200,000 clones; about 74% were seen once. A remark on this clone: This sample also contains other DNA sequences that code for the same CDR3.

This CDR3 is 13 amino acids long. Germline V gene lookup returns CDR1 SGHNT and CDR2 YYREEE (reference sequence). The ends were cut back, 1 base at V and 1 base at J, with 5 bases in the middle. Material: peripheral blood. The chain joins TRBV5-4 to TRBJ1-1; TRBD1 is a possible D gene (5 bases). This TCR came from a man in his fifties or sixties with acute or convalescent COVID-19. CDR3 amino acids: CASSLQGNTEAFF. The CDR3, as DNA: TGTGCCAGCAGCTTGCAGGGGAACACTGAAGCTTTCTTT.